Each of the 2 T cell receptor beta chains below was sequenced from the same sample in a study of blood T cell repertoires in COVID-19. Clones were read by immunoSEQ multiplex PCR, and TCRdb kept only the in-frame ones, dropping some. The sample comprises about 48,000 clones, approximately 87% of which are singletons, and over 4.5% rests with the top ten. The sample consisted of peripheral blood. The receptors come from a woman aged 55 to 70 with acute or convalescent COVID-19.

A single count supports this clone. The gene calls are TRBV28 and TRBJ1-2, with D hard to call. The CDR3 spans 15 residues. The V and J ends lost 4 bases and 1 base respectively, with 13 bases between them. The germline gives CDR1 MDHEN, CDR2 SYDVKM. The CDR3 region is CASSSPPSLNYGYTF. CDR3 in DNA: TGTGCCAGCAGTTCCCCCCCGTCCCTTAACTATGGCTACACCTTC.

This chain uses TRBV5-5 with TRBJ1-1; maybe TRBD1 (5 bases). The V gene's germline CDR1 is SGHKS and CDR2 YYEKEE (reference sequence). Between the trimmed V and J ends, which lost 4 bases and 0 bases, there was a span of 10 bases. CDR3 size: 14 residues. The CDR3 protein is CASSVTELNTEAFF. DNA of the CDR3: TGTGCCAGCAGCGTGACAGAGTTGAACACTGAAGCTTTCTTT.